A single sample gave rise to the 4 T cell receptor beta chains below, sequenced in a study of shared clonotypes between healthy human individuals. Sequenced by immunoSEQ multiplex PCR; TCRdb stores in-frame clones only, minus some. The table has around 1.4 million clones, around 98.5% seen once. The specimen was naive CD4+ T cells sorted from blood. As for subset: CD45RA+ positively selected. The receptors shown here come from a man aged 30-40 years in good health.

J is TRBJ2-1 and V is TRBV5-1, with 10 positions matching TRBD1. The V and J ends lost 5 bases and 5 bases, in that order; junction bases with no gene match: 1. This CDR3 is built from 13 residues. Germline assignment: CDR1 SGHRS and CDR2 YFSETQ. The CDR3 loop is CASRGTGDNEQFF. In nucleotides, the CDR3 is TGCGCCAGCAGAGGGACAGGGGACAATGAGCAGTTCTTC. Variable domain in full (rest from reference TRBV5-1 and TRBJ2-1): KAGVTQTPRYLIKTRGQQVTLSCSPISGHRSVSWYQQTPGQGLQFLFEYFSETQRNKGNFPGRFSGRQFSNSRSEMNVSTLELGDSALYLCASRGTGDNEQFFGPGTRLTVL.

Concerning this clone: Other DNA sequences in this specimen translate into the identical CDR3. V is TRBV9 and J is TRBJ2-1; possibly TRBD2 for D (5 bases). Trimming took 0 bases from V and 4 from J, leaving 8 bases between them. The CDR3 runs 14 residues. The V gene's germline CDR1 is SGDLS and CDR2 YYNGEE. The CDR3 nucleotides are TGTGCCAGCAGCGTAGACTCGGGGTACAATGAGCAGTTCTTC. Amino acids: CASSVDSGYNEQFF.

This sequence joins TRBV6-5 and TRBJ1-5; D is ambiguous. The germline V gene has CDR1 MNHEY and CDR2 SVGAGI. The germline V and J ends were trimmed by 6 bases and 6 bases, with 18 bases remaining between them. The CDR3 covers 15 residues. The CDR3 DNA is TGTGCCAGCAGCCCTGACTGGGAACGGAGTCAGCCCCAGCATTTT. Its translation: CASSPDWERSQPQHF.

The chain links TRBV7-9 to TRBJ2-7; 7 nucleotides line up with TRBD1. V was pared by 8 bases and J by 2 bases, with 18 bases of the junction left unmatched. The CDR3 runs to 17 residues. Per the germline V gene, CDR1 is SEHNR and CDR2 is FQNEAQ (reference sequence). The CDR3 sequence: CASPTDRDIAGTYEQYF. DNA for the CDR3: TGTGCCAGCCCAACCGACAGGGATATTGCCGGGACCTACGAGCAGTACTTC.